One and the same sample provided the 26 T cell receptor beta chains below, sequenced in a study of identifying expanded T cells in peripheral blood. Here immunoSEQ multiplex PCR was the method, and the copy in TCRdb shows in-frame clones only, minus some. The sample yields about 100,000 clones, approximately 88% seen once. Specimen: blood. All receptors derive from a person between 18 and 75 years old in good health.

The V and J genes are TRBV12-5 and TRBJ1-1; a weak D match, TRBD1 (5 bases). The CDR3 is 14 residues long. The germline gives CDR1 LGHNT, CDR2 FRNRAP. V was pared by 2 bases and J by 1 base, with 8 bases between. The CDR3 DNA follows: TGTGCTAGTGGTTTGCAGGGCTCGAACACTGAAGCTTTCTTT. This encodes CASGLQGSNTEAFF.

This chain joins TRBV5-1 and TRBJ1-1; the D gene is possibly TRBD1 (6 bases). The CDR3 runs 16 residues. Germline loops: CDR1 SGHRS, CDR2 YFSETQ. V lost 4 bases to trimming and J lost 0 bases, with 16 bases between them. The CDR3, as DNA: TGCGCCAGCAGCCTAAACAGGGTATCGGTGAACACTGAAGCTTTCTTT. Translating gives CASSLNRVSVNTEAFF.

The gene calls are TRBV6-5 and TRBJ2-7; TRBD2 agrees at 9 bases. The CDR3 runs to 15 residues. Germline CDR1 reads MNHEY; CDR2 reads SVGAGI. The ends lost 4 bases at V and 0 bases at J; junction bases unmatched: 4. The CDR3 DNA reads TGTGCCAGCAGTTCAAATAGCGGGAGCTCCTACGAGCAGTACTTC. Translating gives CASSSNSGSSYEQYF.

The CDR3 loop reads CASSSAPTGPINIQYF. DNA of the CDR3: TGTGCCAGCAGCTCCGCCCCTACAGGGCCCATAAACATTCAGTACTTC. The chain links TRBV7-6 to TRBJ2-4; weak D call: TRBD1 (6 bases). CDR3 length: 16 amino acids. V lost 4 bases, J lost 6 bases, and 19 bases lay in between. CDR1 and CDR2 (germline): SGHVS, FNYEAQ.

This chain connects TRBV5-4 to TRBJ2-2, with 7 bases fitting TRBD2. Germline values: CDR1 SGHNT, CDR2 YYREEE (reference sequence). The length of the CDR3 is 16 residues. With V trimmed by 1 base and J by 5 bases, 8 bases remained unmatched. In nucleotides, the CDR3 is TGTGCCAGCAGCTTGACAGCGGGGCTAGGGACCGGGGAGCTGTTTTTT. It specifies CASSLTAGLGTGELFF.

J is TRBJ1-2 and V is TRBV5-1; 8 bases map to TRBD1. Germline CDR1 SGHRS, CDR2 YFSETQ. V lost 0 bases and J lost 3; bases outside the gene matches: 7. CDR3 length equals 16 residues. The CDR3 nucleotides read TGCGCCAGCAGCTTGGCAGGGACAGGCGAGCACTATGGCTACACCTTC. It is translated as CASSLAGTGEHYGYTF.

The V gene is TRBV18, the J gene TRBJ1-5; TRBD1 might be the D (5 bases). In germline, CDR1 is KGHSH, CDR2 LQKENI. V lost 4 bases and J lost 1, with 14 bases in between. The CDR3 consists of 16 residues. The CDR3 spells CASSQGEGPSNQPQHF. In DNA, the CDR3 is TGTGCCAGCTCACAGGGAGAGGGACCCAGCAATCAGCCCCAGCATTTT.

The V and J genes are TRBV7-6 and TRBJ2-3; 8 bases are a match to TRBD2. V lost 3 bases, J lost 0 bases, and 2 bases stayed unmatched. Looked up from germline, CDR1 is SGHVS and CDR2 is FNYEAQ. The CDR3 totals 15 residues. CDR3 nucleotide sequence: TGTGCCAGCAGCTTTAGCGGGGCCAGCACAGATACGCAGTATTTT. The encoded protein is CASSFSGASTDTQYF.

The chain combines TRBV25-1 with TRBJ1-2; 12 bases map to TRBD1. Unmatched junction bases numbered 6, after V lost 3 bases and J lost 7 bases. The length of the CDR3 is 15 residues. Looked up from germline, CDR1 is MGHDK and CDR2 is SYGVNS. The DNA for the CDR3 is TGTGCCAGCAGTGAGATGGGGACAGGGGGCCTTGGCTACACCTTC. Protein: CASSEMGTGGLGYTF.

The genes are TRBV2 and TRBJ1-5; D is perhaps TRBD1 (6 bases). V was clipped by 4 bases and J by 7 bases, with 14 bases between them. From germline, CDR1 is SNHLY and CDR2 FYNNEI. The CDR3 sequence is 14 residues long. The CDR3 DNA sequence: TGTGCCAGCAGTGGTGACAGGAGTTACCAGCCCCAGCATTTT. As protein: CASSGDRSYQPQHF.

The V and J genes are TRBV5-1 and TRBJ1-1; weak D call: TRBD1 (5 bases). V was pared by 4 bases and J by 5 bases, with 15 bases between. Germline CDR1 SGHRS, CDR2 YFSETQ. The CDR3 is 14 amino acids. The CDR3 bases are TGCGCCAGCAGCGCAAATCCAGGGAGGACTGAAGCTTTCTTT. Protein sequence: CASSANPGRTEAFF.

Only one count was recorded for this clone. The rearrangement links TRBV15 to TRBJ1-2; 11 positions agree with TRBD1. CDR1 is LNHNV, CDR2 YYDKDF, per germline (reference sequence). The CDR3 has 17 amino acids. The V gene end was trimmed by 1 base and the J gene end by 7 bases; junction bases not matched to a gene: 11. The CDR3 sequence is CATSRGDFGTGGFGYTF. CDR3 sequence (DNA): TGTGCCACCAGCAGAGGGGACTTTGGGACAGGGGGTTTTGGCTACACCTTC.

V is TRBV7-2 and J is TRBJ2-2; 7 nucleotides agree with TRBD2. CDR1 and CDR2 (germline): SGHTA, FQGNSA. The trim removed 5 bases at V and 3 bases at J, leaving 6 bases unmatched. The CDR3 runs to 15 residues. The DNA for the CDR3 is TGTGCCAGCAGCCCCTCGGGGGGATACACCGGGGAGCTGTTTTTT. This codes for CASSPSGGYTGELFF.

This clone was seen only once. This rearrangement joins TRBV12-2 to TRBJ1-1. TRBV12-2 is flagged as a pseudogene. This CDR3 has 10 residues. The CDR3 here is CASRPTEAFF. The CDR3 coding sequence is TGTGCAAGTCGCCCTACTGAAGCTTTCTTT.

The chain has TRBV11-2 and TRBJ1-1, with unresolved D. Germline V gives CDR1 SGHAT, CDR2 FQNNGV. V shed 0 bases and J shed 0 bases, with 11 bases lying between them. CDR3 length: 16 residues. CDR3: CASSLEPLTMNTEAFF. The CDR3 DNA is TGTGCCAGCAGCTTAGAACCCCTGACCATGAACACTGAAGCTTTCTTT.

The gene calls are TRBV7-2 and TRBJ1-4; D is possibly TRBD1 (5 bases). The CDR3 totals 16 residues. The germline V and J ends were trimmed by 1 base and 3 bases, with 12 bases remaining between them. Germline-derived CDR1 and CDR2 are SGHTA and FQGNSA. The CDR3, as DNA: TGTGCCAGCAGCTTAGGGGTTTGGGGGTCTAATGAAAAACTGTTTTTT. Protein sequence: CASSLGVWGSNEKLFF.

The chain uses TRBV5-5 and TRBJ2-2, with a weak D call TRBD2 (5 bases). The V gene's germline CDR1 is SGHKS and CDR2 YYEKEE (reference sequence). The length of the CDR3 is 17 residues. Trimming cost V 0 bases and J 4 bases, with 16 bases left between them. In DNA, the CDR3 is TGTGCCAGCAGCTTGGTAGGACTCAAAGTAGGCACCGGGGAGCTGTTTTTT. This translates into CASSLVGLKVGTGELFF.

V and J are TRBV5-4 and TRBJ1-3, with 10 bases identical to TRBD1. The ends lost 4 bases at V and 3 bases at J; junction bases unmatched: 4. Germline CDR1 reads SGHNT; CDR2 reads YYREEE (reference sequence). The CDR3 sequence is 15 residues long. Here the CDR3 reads CASSTGQGLGNTIYF. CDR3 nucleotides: TGTGCCAGCAGCACGGGACAGGGGCTTGGAAACACCATATATTTT.

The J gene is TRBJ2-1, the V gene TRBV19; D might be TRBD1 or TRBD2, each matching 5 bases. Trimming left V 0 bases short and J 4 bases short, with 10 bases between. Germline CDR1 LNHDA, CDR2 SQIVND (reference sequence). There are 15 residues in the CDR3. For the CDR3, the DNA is TGTGCCAGTAGTATAGACCGGGACGCTTACAATGAGCAGTTCTTC. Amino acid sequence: CASSIDRDAYNEQFF.

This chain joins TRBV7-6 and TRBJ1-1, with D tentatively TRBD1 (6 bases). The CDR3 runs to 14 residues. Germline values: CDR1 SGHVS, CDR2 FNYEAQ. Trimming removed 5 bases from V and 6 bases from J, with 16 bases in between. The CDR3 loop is CASSRELGAAEAFF. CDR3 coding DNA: TGTGCCAGCAGCCGTGAGCTGGGGGCGGCTGAAGCTTTCTTT.

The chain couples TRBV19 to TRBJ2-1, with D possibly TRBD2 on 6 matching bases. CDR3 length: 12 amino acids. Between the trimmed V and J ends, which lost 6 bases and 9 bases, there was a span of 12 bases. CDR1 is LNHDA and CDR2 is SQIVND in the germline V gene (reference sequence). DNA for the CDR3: TGTGCCAGTAGGGAGGGAAATAGTGAGCAGTTCTTC. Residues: CASREGNSEQFF.

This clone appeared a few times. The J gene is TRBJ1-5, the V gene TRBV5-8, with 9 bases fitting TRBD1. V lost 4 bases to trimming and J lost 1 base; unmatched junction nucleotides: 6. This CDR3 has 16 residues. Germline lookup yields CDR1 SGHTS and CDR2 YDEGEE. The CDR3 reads CASSGRDRVSNQPQHF. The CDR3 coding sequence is TGTGCCAGCAGCGGTCGGGACAGGGTGAGCAATCAGCCCCAGCATTTT.

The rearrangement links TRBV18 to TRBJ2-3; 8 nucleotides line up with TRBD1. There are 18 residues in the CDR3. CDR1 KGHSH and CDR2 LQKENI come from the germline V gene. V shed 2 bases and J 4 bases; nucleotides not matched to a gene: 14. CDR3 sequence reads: CASSPIKGRGLFSDTQYF. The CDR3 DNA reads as TGTGCCAGCTCACCAATTAAGGGCAGGGGGCTGTTCTCAGATACGCAGTATTTT.

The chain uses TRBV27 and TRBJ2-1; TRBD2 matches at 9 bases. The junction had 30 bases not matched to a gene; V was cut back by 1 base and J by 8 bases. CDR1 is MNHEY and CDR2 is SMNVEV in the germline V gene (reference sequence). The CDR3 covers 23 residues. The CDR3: CASSLYPPYRLAGLSARADEQFF. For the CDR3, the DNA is TGTGCCAGCAGTTTATACCCCCCATATAGGCTAGCGGGACTAAGTGCCCGAGCGGATGAGCAGTTCTTC.

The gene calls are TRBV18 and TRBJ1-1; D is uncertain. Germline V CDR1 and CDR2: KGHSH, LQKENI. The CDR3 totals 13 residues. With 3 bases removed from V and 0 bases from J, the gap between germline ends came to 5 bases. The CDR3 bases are TGTGCCAGCTCACCGAGCATGAACACTGAAGCTTTCTTT. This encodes CASSPSMNTEAFF.

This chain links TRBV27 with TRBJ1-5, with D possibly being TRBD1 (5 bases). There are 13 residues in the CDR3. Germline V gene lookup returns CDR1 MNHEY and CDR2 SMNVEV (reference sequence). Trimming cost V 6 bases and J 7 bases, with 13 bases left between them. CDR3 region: CASSTTGRQPQHF. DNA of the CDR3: TGTGCCAGCAGCACCACAGGCAGACAGCCCCAGCATTTT.